This TCR beta chain was sequenced during a study of blood T cell repertoires in COVID-19 (dated by TCRdb to 2018 to 2021). A note on the overall study: Samples from collaborators originated in the United States, Italy and Spain and spanned both the acute and convalescent phases of COVID-19. The prospective study material was composed of cDNA or gDNA derived from T cells, B-cell-depleted T cells, or PBMCs. Subjects who had been exposed to COVID-19, were actively infected with it, or had recovered from it provided the deeply sampled blood TCRbeta repertoires that made up the dataset. The repertoires were released in a freely available public database meant as a resource for research on the immune response to SARS-CoV-2. The samples were drawn from the first 160 participants of the ongoing ImmuneRACE study and from 950 to 1,500 subjects provided by 6 global collaborators. Sample metadata almost always included a de-identified subject ID, COVID-19 status, age in years and sex. Where HLA class I and class II types were available, the types were taken from metadata supplied by the sample provider, not from assay-based typing. Paper-wide results and their limitations: Clinical and demographic metadata were provided uncurated, with the amount varying by source and participant.

The immunoSEQ Assay, a bias-controlled multiplex PCR, was used to amplify TCRbeta CDR3 regions from genomic DNA. On the study's bioinformatics: Nucleated cell counts per sample were estimated from amplification of reference gene primers within the assay. Sequence reads were collapsed and filtered to measure the absolute abundance of every unique TCRbeta CDR3 rearrangement. For each sample, productive Simpson clonality was calculated by taking the square root of Simpson's diversity index across productive rearrangements. Entries here come from immuneACCESS through TCRdb and include only in-frame sequences with V and J called. Some clones fail to appear in such tables; in the studies checked, an unresolved V gene covers under half of the shortfall, and the cause of the remainder is unknown. That table supplies the V and J calls and clone size; D and trimming were determined from the DNA. The table for this sample lists around 87,000 clones; about four fifths of them were counted only once. Of the sample, 8.5% to 10% falls within the top ten clones.

Whole blood was collected in K2EDTA tubes by collaborating institutions according to the institutions' own protocols. For TCRbeta analysis, collaborator samples were shipped as frozen whole blood, as isolated PBMCs, or as DNA extracted from either sample type. To note about this clone: The antigen it binds to is not known. Base qualities are not provided; no much larger clone lies one nucleotide away.

V is cut by 5 bases and J by 4 bases, and the space between the germline ends is 14 bases. The CDR3, from cysteine to phenylalanine, totals 14 residues. The DNA shown is the 42-base CDR3, in frame from base 1. CDR1 and CDR2 (MNHEY, SMNVEV) derive from the germline V gene (reference sequence). Sequencing was done on a sample of peripheral blood. The sequence was collected from a woman of 80 years or more with acute or convalescent COVID-19. Recombination joined TRBV27 with TRBJ1-2; a weak D assignment points to TRBD1 (5 bases agree). CDR3 loop: CASSPRRQFYGYTF. The nucleotide sequence is given as TGTGCCAGCAGTCCCCGTAGACAGTTCTATGGCTACACCTTC.